A selection of T cell receptor beta chains follows, all from one sample in a study of human T cells and chemical hapten exposure. TCRdb processed the RACE reads anew with MiXCR; each CDR3 protein has one entry. The sample lists 70,000 to 90,000 distinct CDR3 sequences, about 10% occurring once. This material consisted of whole blood, taken in connection with sensitization to the hapten diphenylcyclopropenone (DPC). These receptors all come from a woman between 45 and 65 years old with alopecia areata. Some clones in this sample may be carry-over from other donors' samples. Each CDR3 is given with its conserved first and last residue. D genes are given only for firm matches. Clone size, where shown, is once, few, many, or a class for clones that have expanded.

clone size: -; V gene: TRBV30; D gene: TRBD2; J gene: TRBJ2-7; CDR3 protein: CAWSVRGSGRALEQYF; CDR3 DNA: TGTGCCTGGAGTGTACGGGGTAGCGGGAGGGCCTTGGAGCAGTACTTC
clone size: -; V gene: TRBV29-1; D gene: -; J gene: TRBJ2-3; CDR3 protein: CSVEVVTDTQYF; CDR3 DNA: TGCAGCGTTGAAGTAGTCACAGATACGCAGTATTTT
clone size: few; V gene: TRBV27; D gene: -; J gene: TRBJ2-7; CDR3 protein: CASSLWGDGEQYF; CDR3 DNA: TGTGCCAGCAGTTTATGGGGAGACGGTGAGCAGTACTTC
clone size: few; V gene: TRBV20-1; D gene: -; J gene: TRBJ2-4; CDR3 protein: CSARGRGGNIQYF; CDR3 DNA: TGCAGTGCTAGAGGAAGGGGGGGAAACATTCAGTACTTC
clone size: few; V gene: TRBV12-3/TRBV12-4; D gene: -; J gene: TRBJ2-5; CDR3 protein: CASSPHHGAAGGTQYF; CDR3 DNA: TGTGCCAGCAGTCCCCACCACGGGGCCGCCGGAGGGACCCAGTACTTC
clone size: -; V gene: TRBV4-1; D gene: -; J gene: TRBJ1-1; CDR3 protein: CASSQVGVDTEAFF; CDR3 DNA: TGCGCCAGCAGCCAAGTCGGAGTGGACACTGAAGCTTTCTTT
clone size: -; V gene: TRBV6-5; D gene: TRBD1; J gene: TRBJ1-6; CDR3 protein: CASGQEGRGRSPLHF; CDR3 DNA: TGTGCCAGCGGCCAAGAGGGCAGGGGGCGTTCACCCCTCCACTTT
clone size: few; V gene: TRBV24-1; D gene: TRBD2; J gene: TRBJ2-1; CDR3 protein: CATSDLASGNEQFF; CDR3 DNA: TGTGCCACCAGTGATTTGGCTAGCGGCAATGAGCAGTTCTTC
clone size: many; V gene: TRBV7-2; D gene: -; J gene: TRBJ1-5; CDR3 protein: CASSLGVGGTSNQPQHF; CDR3 DNA: TGTGCCAGCAGCTTAGGCGTCGGGGGAACGAGCAATCAGCCCCAGCATTTT
clone size: -; V gene: TRBV27; D gene: -; J gene: TRBJ2-1; CDR3 protein: CASRRRASGLVGWRYNEQFF; CDR3 DNA: TGTGCCAGCAGGCGCCGGGCTTCTGGCCTAGTGGGGTGGCGCTACAATGAGCAGTTCTTC
clone size: -; V gene: TRBV10-3; D gene: -; J gene: TRBJ2-1; CDR3 protein: CATDPGAASNEQFF; CDR3 DNA: TGTGCCACCGACCCCGGCGCCGCATCCAATGAGCAGTTCTTC
clone size: many; V gene: TRBV11-2; D gene: -; J gene: TRBJ1-1; CDR3 protein: CASSLKGLLNTEAFF; CDR3 DNA: TGTGCCAGCAGCTTGAAGGGACTCTTGAACACTGAAGCTTTCTTT
clone size: many; V gene: TRBV2; D gene: -; J gene: TRBJ2-5; CDR3 protein: CASSVFSDHQETQYF; CDR3 DNA: TGTGCCAGCAGTGTCTTCTCGGACCACCAAGAGACCCAGTACTTC
clone size: -; V gene: TRBV28; D gene: -; J gene: TRBJ1-2; CDR3 protein: CASTPRPLDGYTF; CDR3 DNA: TGTGCCAGCACTCCCAGGCCCTTGGATGGCTACACCTTC
clone size: many; V gene: TRBV29-1; D gene: TRBD2; J gene: TRBJ2-3; CDR3 protein: CSVEVTSGTDTQYF; CDR3 DNA: TGCAGCGTTGAAGTAACTAGCGGCACAGATACGCAGTATTTT
clone size: many; V gene: TRBV29-1; D gene: -; J gene: TRBJ2-1; CDR3 protein: CSSGQTNEQFF; CDR3 DNA: TGCAGCTCGGGGCAGACCAATGAGCAGTTCTTC